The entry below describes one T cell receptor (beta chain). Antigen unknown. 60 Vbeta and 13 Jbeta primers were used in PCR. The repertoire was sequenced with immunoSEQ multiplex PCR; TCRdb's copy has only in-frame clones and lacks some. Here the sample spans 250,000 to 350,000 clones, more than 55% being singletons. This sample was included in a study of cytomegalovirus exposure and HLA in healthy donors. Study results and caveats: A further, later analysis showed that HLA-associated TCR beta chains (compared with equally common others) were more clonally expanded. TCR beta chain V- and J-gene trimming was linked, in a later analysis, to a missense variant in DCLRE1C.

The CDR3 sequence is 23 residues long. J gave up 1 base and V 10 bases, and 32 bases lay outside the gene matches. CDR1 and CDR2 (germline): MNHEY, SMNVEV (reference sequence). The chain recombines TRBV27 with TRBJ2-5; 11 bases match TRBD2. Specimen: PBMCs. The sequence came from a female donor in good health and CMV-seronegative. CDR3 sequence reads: CANLDPGDSGRVLWGAFQETQYF. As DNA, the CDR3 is TGTGCCAACCTAGATCCGGGGGATAGCGGGAGGGTCCTATGGGGGGCCTTCCAAGAGACCCAGTACTTC.